This T cell receptor beta chain was profiled in a study of T cell changes during pregnancy in multiple sclerosis. Assay used: immunoSEQ multiplex PCR; TCRdb lists only in-frame clones, some missing. The sample comprises about 74,000 clones, 75% to 90% of which are singletons, and 3% to 3.5% rests with the top ten. The CDR3 is made up of 15 amino acids. Per germline, CDR1 LNHDA and CDR2 SQIVND (reference sequence). Between the trimmed V and J ends, which lost 5 bases and 0 bases, there was a span of 13 bases. V usage is TRBV19 and J usage is TRBJ1-1; TRBD1 might be the D (5 bases). Sequenced material: peripheral blood, taken before pregnancy. The source of this sequence is a female donor with multiple sclerosis, enrolled in a pregnancy study. The CDR3 is CASSVGQLMNTEAFF. CDR3 sequence (DNA): TGTGCCAGTAGTGTTGGACAATTAATGAACACTGAAGCTTTCTTT.